This is a list of T cell receptor beta chains from one sample in a study of T-cell reconstitution after alpha-beta-depleted transplantation in children. TCRdb re-derived calls from the PCR reads in MiXCR, one entry per CDR3 protein. The sample lists about 300,000 distinct CDR3 sequences; over 9.5% were seen once. The material was PBMCs, obtained before TCRalphabeta/CD19-depleted stem cell transplant. These receptors all come from a boy in the first two years of life with acute myeloid leukemia, due to receive a stem cell transplant. Both conserved end residues are part of each CDR3. D genes are given only for firm matches. For some rows the clone size is stated as once, few or many, or as a class when expanded; others skip it.

TGTGCCAGCAGCTTAATAGCGGGATCCTCTGGGGCCAACGTCCTGACTTTC,CASSLIAGSSGANVLTF,TRBV7-2,TRBD2,many,TRBJ2-6
TGTGCCAGCAGCTTAGTGGGGTCTCAGGAGACCCAGTACTTC,CASSLVGSQETQYF,TRBV7-2,.,many,TRBJ2-5
TGTGCCAGCAGTTGGGACGTTAACGGCTCTGGAAACACCATATATTTT,CASSWDVNGSGNTIYF,TRBV6-5,.,many,TRBJ1-3
TGTGCCAGCAGCTTATCCCTAGCGGGGGACAGCACAGATACGCAGTATTTT,CASSLSLAGDSTDTQYF,TRBV11-2,TRBD2,many,TRBJ2-3
TGCGCCAGCAGCTTCGAGGGACTACCCCTCCACTTT,CASSFEGLPLHF,TRBV5-1,.,many,TRBJ1-6
TGTGCCAGCAGCGCGAAGACAGGGGGCATCACCGGGGAGCTGTTTTTT,CASSAKTGGITGELFF,TRBV7-8,TRBD1,many,TRBJ2-2
TGTGCCAGCAGTCGCCCCCCGGGACTAGCGGGATTTAATATATATGACGAGCAGTACTTC,CASSRPPGLAGFNIYDEQYF,TRBV28,TRBD2,few,TRBJ2-7
TGTGCCAGCAGCTCCTCAAGACGCTCCTACGAGCAGTACTTC,CASSSSRRSYEQYF,TRBV7-2,.,.,TRBJ2-7
TGTGCCAGCAGCATTTCAGGGGGGGCCTACGAGCAGTACTTC,CASSISGGAYEQYF,TRBV7-9,.,few,TRBJ2-7
TGTGCCATCAGTAACGGGACTAGCGGGCCCTACGAGCAGTACTTC,CAISNGTSGPYEQYF,TRBV10-3,TRBD2,many,TRBJ2-7
TGTGCCAGCAGCTTACAGGGGGAGACCCAGTACTTC,CASSLQGETQYF,TRBV7-2,.,many,TRBJ2-5
TGTGCCAGCAGCCCCTGGACAGGGAGGAACGGGGAGCTGTTTTTT,CASSPWTGRNGELFF,TRBV7-9,TRBD1,many,TRBJ2-2
TGTGCCAGCAGTTACTTGATTCCGGTTGGACAGGGGAGCTCACCCCTCCACTTT,CASSYLIPVGQGSSPLHF,TRBV6-5,TRBD1,many,TRBJ1-6
TGTGCCATCAGTGAGTCCGGGACTAGTAACGAGCAGTACTTC,CAISESGTSNEQYF,TRBV10-3,TRBD2,many,TRBJ2-7
TGTGCCAGCAGCCTGGTTTGGAGGGGAGATTTCCAAGAGACCCAGTACTTC,CASSLVWRGDFQETQYF,TRBV12-3/TRBV12-4,.,.,TRBJ2-5
TGTGCCAGCAGCAGGAAGAGCGGGAGGGCCAAGGGTGAGCAGTTCTTC,CASSRKSGRAKGEQFF,TRBV13,TRBD2,.,TRBJ2-1
TGTGCCAGCAGCCCGGGACAGGCTCCCGTCTCCTATAATTCACCCCTCCACTTT,CASSPGQAPVSYNSPLHF,TRBV4-2,TRBD1,few,TRBJ1-6
TGTGCCAGCAGACTCCTGGGACTAGCGGGACAAGGGACCGGGGAGCTGTTTTTT,CASRLLGLAGQGTGELFF,TRBV12-3/TRBV12-4,TRBD2,few,TRBJ2-2